This T cell receptor (beta chain) came from a study of patients and donors after allogeneic stem cell transplantation. Using its own MiXCR run on the RT-PCR reads, TCRdb lists one record per CDR3 protein. The table records about 150,000 distinct CDR3 sequences, 37% of them present only once. This clonotype was seen only a few times. There are 16 residues in the CDR3. J lost 4 bases, V lost 5 bases, and 13 bases had no gene match. Germline V lookup: CDR1 MNHEY, CDR2 SVGAGI. The chain is built from TRBV6-5 and TRBJ1-2; 7 bases map to TRBD1. Sequencing was done on a sample of blood, either unsorted or a sorted T cell fraction (not recorded which). The TCR comes from a human donor who was either an allogeneic HSCT recipient or a stem cell or donor lymphocyte infusion donor (not recorded which). It is not recorded whose cells these are; they may come from a transplant donor. CDR3 in DNA: TGTGCCAGCAGTCTGTACCGAGACAGGGATACCTATGGCTACACCTTC. The encoded protein is CASSLYRDRDTYGYTF.